Included here is one T cell receptor (beta chain) sequence, with context. Sequenced by immunoSEQ multiplex PCR; TCRdb stores in-frame clones only, minus some. The sample holds roughly 55,000 clones; 90% to 97% are singletons and the top ten take about 0.075%. Germline loops: CDR1 MNHNS, CDR2 SASEGT. This CDR3 contains 12 residues. Trimming stripped 3 bases from V and 6 bases from J, with 6 bases between. The data are from a study of T cells after somatic rescue of genetic block. The chain has TRBV6-1 and TRBJ1-5; unclear D gene. The specimen was peripheral blood mononuclear cells (PBMCs). The origin of this receptor is a child less than two years old. DNA for the CDR3: TGTGCCAGCAGTGACAGGTTTCAGCCCCAGCATTTT. Residues: CASSDRFQPQHF.